A selection of T cell receptor beta chains follows, all from one sample in a study of blood T cell repertoires in COVID-19. The repertoire was sequenced with immunoSEQ multiplex PCR; TCRdb's copy has only in-frame clones and lacks some. The sample carries 40,000 to 60,000 clones, approximately 80% recorded once. Material for sequencing was peripheral blood. These receptors were obtained from a human donor in a cohort sampled during active COVID-19. CDR3s include the opening cysteine and the closing phenylalanine or tryptophan. The D gene is left open where the match is weak. Expanded clones get a size class; other rows say once, few or many, or leave the size out.

J: TRBJ2-2; size: -; V: TRBV5-1; D: TRBD2; CDR3: CASRLAGGNTGELFF; DNA: TGCGCCAGCAGACTAGCGGGAGGGAACACCGGGGAGCTGTTTTTT
J: TRBJ1-5; size: once; V: TRBV5-1; D: -; CDR3: CASSLELFGQPQHF; DNA: TGCGCCAGCAGCTTGGAACTATTCGGGCAGCCCCAGCATTTT
J: TRBJ1-6; size: -; V: TRBV4-1; D: -; CDR3: CASSQGADYNSPLHF; DNA: TGCGCCAGCAGCCAAGGGGCAGATTATAATTCACCCCTCCACTTT
J: TRBJ1-2; size: -; V: TRBV6-2/TRBV6-3; D: TRBD1; CDR3: CASSVMEGAVGYTF; DNA: TGTGCCAGCAGCGTGATGGAGGGGGCGGTTGGCTACACCTTC
J: TRBJ2-1; size: -; V: TRBV20-1; D: -; CDR3: CSMGEIEQFF; DNA: TGCAGTATGGGAGAGATCGAGCAGTTCTTC
J: TRBJ1-2; size: -; V: TRBV2; D: -; CDR3: CASRQGGYGYTF; DNA: TGTGCCAGCAGACAGGGTGGCTATGGCTACACCTTC
J: TRBJ2-3; size: -; V: TRBV24-1; D: -; CDR3: CATSDLGGPSTDTQYF; DNA: TGTGCCACCAGTGATTTGGGCGGGCCTAGCACAGATACGCAGTATTTT
J: TRBJ2-1; size: -; V: TRBV5-1; D: TRBD2; CDR3: CASGSSGRSSYNEQFF; DNA: TGCGCCAGCGGGTCGAGCGGGAGATCGTCCTACAATGAGCAGTTCTTC
J: TRBJ2-7; size: -; V: TRBV18; D: TRBD1; CDR3: CASSPRQGAYEQYF; DNA: TGTGCCAGCTCACCCCGACAGGGGGCGTACGAGCAGTACTTC
J: TRBJ2-5; size: -; V: TRBV28; D: TRBD2; CDR3: CASSSPGTSRETQYF; DNA: TGTGCCAGCAGTTCCCCCGGGACTAGTCGAGAGACCCAGTACTTC
J: TRBJ2-4; size: few; V: TRBV28; D: -; CDR3: CASSLNIQYF; DNA: TGTGCCAGCAGCCTCAACATTCAGTACTTC
J: TRBJ1-5; size: -; V: TRBV24-1; D: -; CDR3: CATSERQRNQPQHF; DNA: TGTGCCACCAGTGAGAGACAGCGAAATCAGCCCCAGCATTTT
J: TRBJ1-4; size: -; V: TRBV5-5; D: -; CDR3: CASSPSNEKLFF; DNA: TGTGCCAGCAGCCCTTCTAATGAAAAACTGTTTTTT
J: TRBJ2-2; size: -; V: TRBV4-3; D: TRBD2; CDR3: CASSLAGAVGELFF; DNA: TGCGCCAGCAGCTTAGCGGGAGCCGTCGGGGAGCTGTTTTTT
J: TRBJ2-7; size: -; V: TRBV5-4; D: TRBD2; CDR3: CASSSAGEAYEQYF; DNA: TGTGCCAGCAGCTCGGCGGGAGAGGCCTACGAGCAGTACTTC
J: TRBJ1-1; size: -; V: TRBV15; D: -; CDR3: CATRRTVNTEAFF; DNA: TGTGCCACCAGAAGGACAGTAAACACTGAAGCTTTCTTT
J: TRBJ1-2; size: -; V: TRBV3-1/TRBV3-2; D: -; CDR3: CASSQRRGNSGGYGYTF; DNA: TGTGCCAGCAGCCAGCGAAGGGGGAACTCGGGGGGCTATGGCTACACCTTC
J: TRBJ2-5; size: -; V: TRBV7-9; D: -; CDR3: CASSLFGSGETQYF; DNA: TGTGCCAGCAGCTTGTTCGGGAGTGGAGAGACCCAGTACTTC
J: TRBJ1-5; size: once; V: TRBV7-2; D: -; CDR3: CASSPQRDQPQHF; DNA: TGTGCCAGCAGCCCCCAGAGGGATCAGCCCCAGCATTTT
J: TRBJ2-1; size: few; V: TRBV5-1; D: TRBD1; CDR3: CASSIQGAPYNEQFF; DNA: TGCGCCAGCAGCATTCAGGGGGCGCCCTACAATGAGCAGTTCTTC
J: TRBJ1-6; size: -; V: TRBV20-1; D: -; CDR3: CSASLLAGQNSPLHF; DNA: TGCAGTGCTAGTCTTCTAGCGGGACAAAATTCACCCCTCCACTTT
J: TRBJ1-1; size: -; V: TRBV12-3/TRBV12-4; D: -; CDR3: CASSLDRFTEAFF; DNA: TGTGCCAGCAGTTTAGACAGGTTCACTGAAGCTTTCTTT
J: TRBJ2-2; size: -; V: TRBV12-2; D: -; CDR3: CASRTSGKGGELFF; DNA: TGTGCAAGTCGCACTAGCGGGAAGGGCGGGGAGCTGTTTTTT